This TCR beta chain was identified during a study of blood T cell repertoires in COVID-19. Study-level information: Acute and convalescent COVID-19 samples came from the United States, Italy and Spain. In each case, the material was cDNA or gDNA derived from T cells, B-cell-depleted T cells, or PBMCs.

Per the original methods: Estimation of nucleated cell counts relied on the amplification of reference gene primers. This table comes from immunoSEQ multiplex PCR, and its TCRdb copy is limited to in-frame clones, with some not included. Clone size and V and J calls were adopted from that table, with D and trimming inferred from the DNA. This table holds about 180,000 clones, 87% found once. Germline V gives CDR1 SGHRS, CDR2 YFSETQ. The trim removed 6 bases at V and 2 bases at J, leaving 9 bases unmatched. The CDR3 runs 15 residues. The chain joins TRBV5-1 to TRBJ2-7, with 9 bases matching TRBD1. Sequencing input: peripheral blood. This clonotype was sampled from a man aged 35-49 years with active or convalescent COVID-19. CDR3 nucleotide sequence: TGCGCCAGCACCTCTGCGGGACAGGGAACCTACGAGCAGTACTTC. Protein sequence: CASTSAGQGTYEQYF.